A selection of T cell receptor beta chains follows, all from one sample in a study of beta chain features in type 1 diabetes. The repertoire was sequenced with immunoSEQ multiplex PCR; TCRdb's copy has only in-frame clones and lacks some. The sample has 500,000 to 850,000 clones; more than 12% are singletons. Sequenced sample: naive CD4+ T cells from blood. These receptors all come from a man aged 18 to 35 with type 1 diabetes. CDR3s include the opening cysteine and the closing phenylalanine or tryptophan. Each record gives: D gene, clone size, J gene, V gene, CDR3 protein, CDR3 DNA. The D gene is left open where the match is weak. For some rows the clone size is stated as once, few or many, or as a class when expanded; others skip it.

>.|once|TRBJ2-2|TRBV9
CASSVGLGGRNTGELFF
TGTGCCAGCAGCGTAGGTTTAGGAGGGCGGAACACCGGGGAGCTGTTTTTT
>.|few|TRBJ1-3|TRBV29-1
CSVQEIEGNTIYF
TGCAGCGTTCAGGAGATCGAAGGAAACACCATATATTTT
>.|few|TRBJ2-2|TRBV4-2
CASSPVILANTGELFF
TGTGCCAGCAGCCCCGTGATCTTAGCTAACACCGGGGAGCTGTTTTTT
>TRBD1|few|TRBJ2-1|TRBV5-1
CASSLLGQGSSYNEQFF
TGCGCCAGCAGCTTGTTAGGACAGGGGAGCTCCTACAATGAGCAGTTCTTC
>TRBD1|few|TRBJ2-1|TRBV18
CASSPDGQVNNEQFF
TGTGCCAGCTCACCAGACGGACAGGTGAACAATGAGCAGTTCTTC
>.|once|TRBJ2-7|TRBV30
CAWRKDRVYEQYF
TGTGCCTGGAGAAAAGATAGAGTCTACGAGCAGTACTTC
>TRBD1|few|TRBJ1-1|TRBV5-6
CASSLIGTGNTEAFF
TGTGCCAGCAGCTTAATAGGGACAGGGAACACTGAAGCTTTCTTT
>.|.|TRBJ2-7|TRBV18
CASSPPHSSYEQYF
TGTGCCAGCTCACCACCGCACAGCTCCTACGAGCAGTACTTC
>TRBD2|few|TRBJ2-7|TRBV6-5
CASSPPAGVAEQYF
TGTGCCAGCAGTCCTCCCGCGGGAGTGGCCGAGCAGTACTTC
>.|.|TRBJ2-1|TRBV5-1
CASSPPDLVHEQFF
TGCGCCAGCAGCCCCCCGGATCTGGTGCATGAGCAGTTCTTC
>TRBD2|few|TRBJ2-3|TRBV7-2
CASRTSGSTDTQYF
TGTGCCAGCAGGACTAGCGGGAGCACAGATACGCAGTATTTT
>.|few|TRBJ2-7|TRBV9
CASSLLAQGTSEQYF
TGTGCCAGCAGCTTACTCGCGCAGGGGACGAGCGAGCAGTACTTC
>TRBD2|.|TRBJ2-5|TRBV10-3
CAISETSGSLETQYF
TGTGCCATCAGTGAGACTAGCGGGAGCCTGGAGACCCAGTACTTC
>.|few|TRBJ1-1|TRBV4-3
CASSPYEGVNTEAFF
TGCGCCAGCAGCCCTTACGAGGGGGTCAACACTGAAGCTTTCTTT
>.|few|TRBJ2-7|TRBV7-9
CASTKEAPSYEQYF
TGTGCCAGCACCAAAGAGGCCCCCTCCTACGAGCAGTACTTC
>.|.|TRBJ2-3|TRBV6-1
CASSLQPDTQYF
TGTGCCAGCAGCCTCCAACCGGATACGCAGTATTTT
>.|few|TRBJ2-6|TRBV21-1
CASSKALAGANVLTF
TGTGCCAGCAGCAAAGCGCTGGCTGGGGCCAACGTCCTGACTTTC
>.|.|TRBJ2-5|TRBV5-1
CASSLEGQGGETQYF
TGCGCCAGCAGCTTGGAGGGACAAGGGGGAGAGACCCAGTACTTC